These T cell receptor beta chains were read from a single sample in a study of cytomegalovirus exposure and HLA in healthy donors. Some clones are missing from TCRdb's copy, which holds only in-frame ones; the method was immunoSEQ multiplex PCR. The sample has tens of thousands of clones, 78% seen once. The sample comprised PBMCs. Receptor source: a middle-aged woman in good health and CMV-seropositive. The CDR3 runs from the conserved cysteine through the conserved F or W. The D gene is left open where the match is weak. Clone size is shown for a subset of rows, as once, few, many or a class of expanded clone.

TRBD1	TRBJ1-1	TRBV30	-	CAWSPWTGATEAFF	TGTGCCTGGAGTCCCTGGACAGGGGCAACTGAAGCTTTCTTT
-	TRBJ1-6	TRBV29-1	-	CSVEVTRNSPLHF	TGCAGCGTTGAAGTAACTCGGAATTCACCCCTCCACTTT
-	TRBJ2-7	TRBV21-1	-	CASSKDPGMKNEQYF	TGTGCCAGCAGCAAAGATCCGGGAATGAAGAACGAGCAGTACTTC
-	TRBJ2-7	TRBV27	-	CASSLFQGNEQYF	TGTGCCAGCAGTTTATTCCAGGGGAACGAGCAGTACTTC
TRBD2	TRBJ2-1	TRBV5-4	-	CASNPLAGGPSSYNEQFF	TGTGCCAGCAACCCACTAGCGGGGGGCCCCAGCTCCTACAATGAGCAGTTCTTC
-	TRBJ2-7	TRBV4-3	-	CASSQDQGYSYEQYF	TGCGCCAGCAGCCAAGACCAGGGATACTCCTACGAGCAGTACTTC
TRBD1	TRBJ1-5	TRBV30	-	CAWNKQGNQPQHF	TGTGCCTGGAACAAACAGGGGAATCAGCCCCAGCATTTT
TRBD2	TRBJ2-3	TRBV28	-	CASSLGVSGGGDTQYF	TGTGCCAGCAGCCTCGGTGTGAGCGGGGGGGGAGATACGCAGTATTTT
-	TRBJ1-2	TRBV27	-	CASSLKDRWYGYTF	TGTGCCAGCAGTTTAAAAGACAGGTGGTATGGCTACACCTTC
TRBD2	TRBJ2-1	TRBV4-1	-	CASSQDGGLAGGEQFF	TGCGCCAGCAGCCAAGATGGGGGACTAGCGGGGGGTGAGCAGTTCTTC
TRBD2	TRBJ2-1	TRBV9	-	CASSETSGGFRFF	TGTGCCAGCAGCGAAACTAGCGGGGGGTTTCGGTTCTTC
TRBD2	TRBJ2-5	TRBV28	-	CTTPSRGGAETQYF	TGTACCACCCCGTCGCGCGGGGGGGCGGAGACCCAGTACTTC
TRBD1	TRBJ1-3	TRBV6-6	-	CASSSTGAGNTIYF	TGTGCCAGCAGCTCGACAGGGGCTGGAAACACCATATATTTT
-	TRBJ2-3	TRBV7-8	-	CASRDLEGVDTQYF	TGTGCCAGCAGAGATCTAGAAGGGGTTGATACGCAGTATTTT
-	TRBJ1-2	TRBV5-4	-	CASSFAFSPGGYGYTF	TGTGCCAGCAGCTTTGCGTTTTCACCGGGGGGCTATGGCTACACCTTC
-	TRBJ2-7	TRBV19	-	CASSTQLDTKNEQYF	TGTGCCAGTAGTACGCAACTCGACACCAAAAACGAGCAGTACTTC
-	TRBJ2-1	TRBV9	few	CASSVGAGAYNEQFF	TGTGCCAGCAGCGTAGGAGCGGGCGCTTACAATGAGCAGTTCTTC
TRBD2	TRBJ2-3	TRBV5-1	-	CASSLANAGGHVTDTQYF	TGCGCCAGCAGCTTGGCCAACGCGGGGGGGCATGTCACAGATACGCAGTATTTT
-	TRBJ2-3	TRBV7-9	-	CASSLGTGGGGADTQYF	TGTGCCAGCAGCTTAGGCACAGGGGGGGGAGGTGCAGATACGCAGTATTTT
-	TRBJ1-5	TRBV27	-	CASSFTNQPQHF	TGTGCCAGCAGTTTCACTAATCAGCCCCAGCATTTT
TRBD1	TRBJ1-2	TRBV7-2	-	CASSLAPTGGDYGYTF	TGTGCCAGCAGCTTAGCCCCGACAGGGGGAGACTATGGCTACACCTTC
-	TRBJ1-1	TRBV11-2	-	CASGAGGTEAFF	TGTGCCAGCGGCGCGGGAGGAACTGAAGCTTTCTTT
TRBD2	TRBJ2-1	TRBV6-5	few	CASSYSLAAYNEQFF	TGTGCCAGCAGTTACTCTCTAGCGGCTTACAATGAGCAGTTCTTC
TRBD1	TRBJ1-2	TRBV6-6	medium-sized	CASSYTPQGRYGYTF	TGTGCCAGCAGTTACACTCCACAGGGGAGGTATGGCTACACCTTC
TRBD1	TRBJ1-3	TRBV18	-	CASSGQGFAGNTIYF	TGTGCCAGCTCGGGACAGGGGTTCGCTGGAAACACCATATATTTT
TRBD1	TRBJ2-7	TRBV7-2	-	CASSPGQDLSYEQYF	TGTGCCAGCAGCCCGGGACAGGACCTCTCCTACGAGCAGTACTTC
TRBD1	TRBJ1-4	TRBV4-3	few	CASSQVTGYSAKLFF	TGCGCCAGCAGCCAAGTGACAGGGTACAGCGCAAAACTGTTTTTT
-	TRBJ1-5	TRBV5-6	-	CASSLQNQPQHF	TGTGCCAGCAGCCTACAGAATCAGCCCCAGCATTTT
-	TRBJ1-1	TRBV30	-	CAWSVSGVTEAFF	TGTGCCTGGAGTGTTTCTGGAGTCACTGAAGCTTTCTTT
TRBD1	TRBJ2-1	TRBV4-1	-	CASSQEGTVNEQFF	TGCGCCAGCAGCCAAGAGGGGACAGTTAATGAGCAGTTCTTC
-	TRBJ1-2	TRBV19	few	CASSIQGSYGYTF	TGTGCCAGTAGTATTCAGGGATCCTATGGCTACACCTTC
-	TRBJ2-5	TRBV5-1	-	CASSLVEGTQYF	TGCGCCAGCAGCTTGGTCGAGGGGACCCAGTACTTC
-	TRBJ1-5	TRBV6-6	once	CASMAGSNQPQHF	TGTGCCAGCATGGCGGGTAGCAATCAGCCCCAGCATTTT
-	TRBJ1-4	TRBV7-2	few	CASSPRATNEKLFF	TGTGCCAGCAGCCCCAGGGCAACTAATGAAAAACTGTTTTTT
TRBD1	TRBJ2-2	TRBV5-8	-	CASSLKRTGGTTGELFF	TGTGCCAGCAGCTTAAAAAGGACAGGGGGTACCACCGGGGAGCTGTTTTTT
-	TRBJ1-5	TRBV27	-	CATSPTGNQPQHF	TGTGCCACCTCCCCCACGGGCAATCAGCCCCAGCATTTT
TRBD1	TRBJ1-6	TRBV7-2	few	CASSLDPRQGQTSPLHF	TGTGCCAGCAGCTTAGACCCCAGACAGGGGCAAACTTCACCCCTCCACTTT
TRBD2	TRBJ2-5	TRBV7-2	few	CASSLGASGVETQYF	TGTGCCAGCAGCTTAGGGGCTAGCGGGGTAGAGACCCAGTACTTC
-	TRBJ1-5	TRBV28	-	CASSLYPRRTYESNQPQHF	TGTGCCAGCAGTTTATACCCGAGGAGGACCTACGAAAGTAATCAGCCCCAGCATTTT
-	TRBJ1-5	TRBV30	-	CAWSARFNQPQHF	TGTGCCTGGAGTGCACGGTTCAATCAGCCCCAGCATTTT
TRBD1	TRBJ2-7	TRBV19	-	CASSITKGRGSDEQYF	TGTGCCAGTAGTATAACTAAAGGCAGGGGGAGTGACGAGCAGTACTTC
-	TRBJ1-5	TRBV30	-	CAWSVADNQPQHF	TGTGCCTGGAGCGTGGCAGACAATCAGCCCCAGCATTTT
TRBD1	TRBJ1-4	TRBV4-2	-	CASSQGQGNEKLFF	TGTGCCAGCAGCCAAGGACAGGGTAATGAAAAACTGTTTTTT
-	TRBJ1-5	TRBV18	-	CASSPSGGENQPQHF	TGTGCCAGCTCACCCTCGGGCGGGGAGAATCAGCCCCAGCATTTT
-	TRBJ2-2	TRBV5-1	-	CASSSGTPNAGELFF	TGCGCCAGCAGCTCCGGGACACCCAACGCCGGGGAGCTGTTTTTT
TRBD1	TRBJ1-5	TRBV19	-	CASKIGQGRNQPQHF	TGTGCCAGTAAGATCGGACAGGGACGAAATCAGCCCCAGCATTTT
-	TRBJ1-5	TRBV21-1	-	CASSETGWKGNQPQHF	TGTGCCAGCAGCGAAACGGGATGGAAAGGCAATCAGCCCCAGCATTTT
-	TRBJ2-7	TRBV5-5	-	CASSDYQVYEQYF	TGTGCCAGCAGCGATTACCAGGTTTACGAGCAGTACTTC
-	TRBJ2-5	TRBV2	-	CASNSGQETQYF	TGTGCCAGTAACAGCGGACAAGAGACCCAGTACTTC
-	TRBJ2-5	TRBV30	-	CAWGVVRRGLGETQYF	TGTGCCTGGGGAGTTGTCCGTAGGGGGTTAGGGGAGACCCAGTACTTC
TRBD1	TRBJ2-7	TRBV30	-	CAWRGSDREQYF	TGTGCCTGGAGAGGCTCGGACAGGGAGCAGTACTTC
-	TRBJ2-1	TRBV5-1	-	CASSLGPKNSYNEQFF	TGCGCCAGCAGCTTGGGGCCGAAGAACTCCTACAATGAGCAGTTCTTC
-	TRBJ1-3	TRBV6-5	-	CASSLARSSGNTIYF	TGTGCCAGCAGTTTGGCCCGCAGCTCTGGAAACACCATATATTTT
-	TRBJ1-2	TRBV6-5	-	CASSPQGRHYGYTF	TGTGCCAGCAGTCCTCAGGGTAGGCACTATGGCTACACCTTC
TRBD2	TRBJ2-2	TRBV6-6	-	CASSLGGGGVTGELFF	TGTGCCAGCAGTCTTGGGGGCGGGGGGGTCACCGGGGAGCTGTTTTTT
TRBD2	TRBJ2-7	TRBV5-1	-	CASSLALRGGYEQYF	TGCGCCAGCAGCTTGGCCTTGCGGGGGGGCTACGAGCAGTACTTC
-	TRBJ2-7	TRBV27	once	CASSLNRVHEQYF	TGTGCCAGCAGTTTAAACAGGGTCCACGAGCAGTACTTC
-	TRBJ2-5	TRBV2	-	CASDLVEETQYF	TGTGCCAGCGATTTAGTAGAAGAGACCCAGTACTTC